This T cell receptor (beta chain) stems from a study of T cell repertoires in cytomegalovirus infection. Study at large: Public TCR beta signatures provided an indication of both CMV infection and a matching HLA type.

V dropped 6 bases and J dropped 1 base, with 15 bases sitting between them. The length of the CDR3 is 16 residues. The germline V gene has CDR1 SGHTA and CDR2 FQGNSA. One entry per CDR3 protein results from TCRdb running MiXCR on the reads. The table records nearly 650,000 distinct CDR3 sequences, approximately 24% of them present only once. The sample holds many counts of this clonotype. The TCR originated in a human donor in good health (CMV status not recorded). Some clones in this sample may be carry-over from other donors' samples. Sequencing used CD8+ T cells from PBMCs. The chain employs TRBV7-2 and TRBJ2-2, with D possibly being TRBD2 (6 bases). DNA of the CDR3: TGTGCCAGCAGTCAATACGGGACTTGGAACACCGGGGAGCTGTTTTTT. Protein product: CASSQYGTWNTGELFF. Full variable domain (missing parts from reference TRBV7-2 and TRBJ2-2): GAGVSQSPSNKVTEKGKDVELRCDPISGHTALYWYRQSLGQGLEFLIYFQGNSAPDKSGLPSDRFSAERTGGSVSTLTIQRTQQEDSAVYLCASSQYGTWNTGELFFGEGSRLTVL.